The present entry profiles one TCR beta chain with its context. CDR3 length: 18 residues. Germline lookup yields CDR1 MNHNS and CDR2 SASEGT. V was pared by 1 base and J by 7 bases, with 13 bases of the junction left unmatched. The data were taken from a study of blood T cell repertoires in COVID-19. Study-wide context: Sources were T cells, B-cell-depleted T cells, or PBMCs; the material itself was cDNA or gDNA.

The study drew participants aged about 18 to 89 years from fewer than 30 US areas. Participants' own reports of clinical history determined their cohort assignment. In the study's own analysis: For nucleated cells, counts were estimated from reference gene primer amplification. The assay was immunoSEQ multiplex PCR, and TCRdb's table has in-frame clones only and misses some. For V, J and clone size, that table is used; D and trimming come from the DNA. The profile shows about 310,000 clones, 75% to 90% of them singletons. The sequence was collected from a woman aged 25 to 39 who had been exposed to COVID-19. The sequenced sample was PBMCs or T cells enriched from blood (not recorded which). V usage is TRBV6-1 and J usage is TRBJ1-2; 12 bases fit TRBD1. In DNA, the CDR3 is TGTGCCAGCAGTGAAGTGGGGACAGGGGGCGTTCTCTTCGGTGGCTACACCTTC. Amino acid sequence: CASSEVGTGGVLFGGYTF.